The 17 T cell receptor beta chains presented below share a single source sample, sequenced in a study of shared clonotypes between healthy human individuals. Only in-frame clones appear in the TCRdb table, and some are missing; sequencing was by immunoSEQ multiplex PCR. The sample consists of 2 million to 2.5 million clones, around 92% of them appearing once. The sequenced material came from naive CD4+ T cells from PBMCs. Subset defined: CD45RA+ positively selected. The receptors stem from a man aged 18 to 29 in good health. Some clones in this sample may be carry-over from other donors' samples.

Details on this clone: Additional DNA sequences in this sample encode the identical CDR3. The chain is built from TRBV7-7 and TRBJ2-5; D is unresolved. Germline CDR1 SSHAT, CDR2 FNYEAQ (reference sequence). V was clipped by 1 base and J by 2 bases, with 5 bases between them. There are 13 residues in the CDR3. In DNA form, the CDR3 reads TGTGCCAGCAGCTTAGGTCGGCAAGAGACCCAGTACTTC. Protein sequence: CASSLGRQETQYF.

V gene TRBV5-4 combines with J gene TRBJ2-1, with 9 positions matching TRBD2. V dropped 2 bases and J dropped 7; count of bases not matched to a gene: 7. The CDR3 covers 15 residues. The V gene's germline CDR1 is SGHNT and CDR2 YYREEE (reference sequence). As DNA, the CDR3 is TGTGCCAGCAGCTTCCAGCGGGGGGAAGGAAATGAGCAGTTCTTC. The encoded protein is CASSFQRGEGNEQFF. Based on the CDR3 plus reference TRBV5-4 and TRBJ2-1, the full variable domain is ETGVTQSPTHLIKTRGQQVTLRCSSQSGHNTVSWYQQALGQGPQFIFQYYREEENGRGNFPPRFSGLQFPNYSSELNVNALELDDSALYLCASSFQRGEGNEQFFGPGTRLTVL.

This clone was detected a few times. This chain connects TRBV19 to TRBJ1-5, with 10 bases lining up with TRBD1. Germline V gene lookup returns CDR1 LNHDA and CDR2 SQIVND (reference sequence). The CDR3 spans 15 residues. Germline trimming cut 9 bases from V and 4 bases from J; bases unmatched to any gene: 9. CDR3 nucleotide sequence: TGTGCCAGCACTCACCGGGACAGGGGTAATCAGCCCCAGCATTTT. The encoded protein is CASTHRDRGNQPQHF.

This chain joins TRBV10-2 and TRBJ2-7; D is uncertain. This CDR3 has 13 residues. Germline loops: CDR1 WSHSY, CDR2 SAAADI. Between the trimmed V and J ends, which lost 4 bases and 4 bases, there was a span of 11 bases. CDR3 nucleotides: TGCGCCAGCAGTGTTCGGAGCGTGTACGAGCAGTACTTC. Encoded protein: CASSVRSVYEQYF.

This clone was found once. The rearrangement joins TRBV19 to TRBJ1-4; D unresolved. Trimming pared 4 bases from V and 6 bases from J, leaving 12 bases between. Germline loops: CDR1 LNHDA, CDR2 SQIVND (reference sequence). The CDR3 length is 14 residues. The CDR3 DNA reads as TGTGCCAGTAGTAAGCGGACGTTTTATGAAAAACTGTTTTTT. Translating gives CASSKRTFYEKLFF.

The chain links TRBV7-3 to TRBJ2-2; 7 bases fit TRBD1. Germline CDR1 reads SGHTA; CDR2 reads FQGTGA. V was clipped by 4 bases and J by 7 bases; unmatched bases: 6. The CDR3 is 14 amino acids. CDR3 region: CASSSTGVVGELFF. The CDR3 DNA reads TGTGCCAGCAGCTCTACAGGGGTCGTCGGGGAGCTGTTTTTT.

The V and J genes are TRBV9 and TRBJ2-2, with TRBD1 matching over 9 bases. J lost 7 bases, V lost 1 base, and 2 bases had no gene match. This CDR3 spans 14 amino acids. Germline CDR1 is SGDLS and CDR2 is YYNGEE. CDR3 nucleotides: TGTGCCAGCAGCGTAACGGGACAGGGCGGGGAGCTGTTTTTT. Protein product: CASSVTGQGGELFF.

V and J are TRBV9 and TRBJ1-3; D perhaps matches TRBD1 (5 bases). Germline-derived CDR1 and CDR2 are SGDLS and YYNGEE. This CDR3 spans 16 amino acids. Between the trimmed V and J ends, which lost 0 bases and 0 bases, there was a span of 10 bases. The chain's CDR3 is CASSVGGVFSGNTIYF. CDR3 bases: TGTGCCAGCAGCGTAGGAGGGGTTTTCTCTGGAAACACCATATATTTT.

In regard to this clone: The identical CDR3 is also encoded by other nucleotide sequences in the sample. The chain employs TRBV5-4 and TRBJ1-5, with D perhaps matching TRBD1 (6 bases). This CDR3 is built from 14 residues. Germline-derived CDR1 and CDR2 are SGHNT and YYREEE (reference sequence). Trimming stripped 2 bases from V and 0 bases from J, with 6 bases between. The CDR3 coding sequence is TGTGCCAGCAGCTTACAGGGTAGCAATCAGCCCCAGCATTTT. This sequence encodes CASSLQGSNQPQHF.

The rearrangement uses TRBV19 and TRBJ2-3; unclear D gene. CDR1 and CDR2 from the germline V gene are LNHDA and SQIVND (reference sequence). V lost 3 bases and J lost 7, with 11 bases in between. This CDR3 spans 13 amino acids. The CDR3 spells CASSMLGEYTQYF. CDR3 bases: TGTGCCAGTAGTATGCTTGGGGAATATACGCAGTATTTT.

The chain is built from TRBV13 and TRBJ2-7, with D perhaps matching TRBD2 (6 bases). This CDR3 spans 14 amino acids. The V gene lost 5 bases and the J gene lost 2 bases, with 13 bases spanning the gap. The germline V gene has CDR1 PRHDT and CDR2 FYEKMQ (reference sequence). CDR3 bases: TGTGCCAGCAGCCCCGGGACTGCCCCCTACGAGCAGTACTTC. Translating it yields CASSPGTAPYEQYF.

On this clone: Other DNA sequences in the sample encode the same CDR3. This chain joins TRBV5-1 and TRBJ2-1; 7 positions match TRBD2. Germline CDR1 and CDR2: SGHRS and YFSETQ. The CDR3 contains 16 residues. V shed 0 bases and J 1 base; nucleotides not matched to a gene: 4. CDR3 loop: CASSLGLASSYNEQFF. For the CDR3, the DNA is TGCGCCAGCAGCTTGGGACTAGCTTCTTCCTACAATGAGCAGTTCTTC.

V is TRBV25-1 and J is TRBJ2-5; perhaps TRBD1 as D (5 bases). The J call may be wrong; the DNA end is better matched by TRBJ2-7. The germline gives CDR1 MGHDK, CDR2 SYGVNS. CDR3 length: 14 residues. The chain's CDR3 is CASSELDNPYEQYF. The CDR3 DNA sequence: TGTGCCAGCAGTGAGCTGGACAACCCCTACGAGCAGTACTTC.

V usage is TRBV25-1 and J usage is TRBJ2-1; D is perhaps TRBD1 or TRBD2 (6 bases each). This CDR3 is 15 amino acids long. Germline V gives CDR1 MGHDK, CDR2 SYGVNS. The V and J ends lost 2 bases and 3 bases respectively, with 11 bases between them. The CDR3 coding sequence is TGTGCCAGCAGTGAAGCGGGACAAAACTACAATGAGCAGTTCTTC. Residues: CASSEAGQNYNEQFF.

The V call is TRBV11-2, the J call TRBJ2-5; 9 nucleotides agree with TRBD1. V dropped 5 bases and J dropped 4; count of bases not matched to a gene: 5. The CDR3 contains 14 residues. CDR1 is SGHAT and CDR2 is FQNNGV in the germline V gene. CDR3 sequence reads: CASSPRTGAETQYF. The CDR3 region has the DNA TGTGCCAGCAGCCCCAGGACAGGGGCAGAGACCCAGTACTTC.

This chain uses TRBV18 with TRBJ2-1, with D unclear. The CDR3 extends over 12 amino acids. V lost 6 bases, J lost 9 bases, and 12 bases lay in between. CDR1 is KGHSH and CDR2 is LQKENI in the germline V gene. The CDR3 is CASSPLRSEQFF. In DNA form, the CDR3 reads TGTGCCAGCTCTCCCTTGAGGAGTGAGCAGTTCTTC.

This clone appeared a few times. This chain uses TRBV19 with TRBJ1-2; weak D call: TRBD1 (5 bases). Germline V lookup: CDR1 LNHDA, CDR2 SQIVND (reference sequence). V was shortened by 3 bases and J by 7 bases, with 12 bases between the two germline ends. The CDR3 is made up of 13 amino acids. The CDR3 coding sequence is TGTGCCAGTAGTATTCTGCAGGGTGCTGGCTACACCTTC. It translates to CASSILQGAGYTF.